One T cell receptor (beta chain) is described in this entry. Antigen specificity is unknown. This sample is drawn from a study of T cell responses to AZD1222 COVID-19 vaccine. Findings and caveats of the study: White British ancestry dominated among donors, who included more females, and clonal diversity was possibly underestimated.

Measured with immunoSEQ multiplex PCR; TCRdb has only the in-frame clones, and not every one. The data show over 75,000 clones, around 86% seen once. CDR1 is MNHEY, CDR2 SMNVEV, per germline (reference sequence). V trimming: 9 bases; J trimming: 1 base; junction bases outside the gene matches: 7. This CDR3 has 14 residues. The origin of this receptor is an adult in good health. Specimen: peripheral blood, collected on day 0 of AZD1222 vaccination. The V and J genes are TRBV27 and TRBJ1-2; TRBD1 aligns across 8 bases. This CDR3 is CARWDRIINYGYTF. CDR3 in DNA: TGTGCCAGGTGGGACAGGATCATTAACTATGGCTACACCTTC.